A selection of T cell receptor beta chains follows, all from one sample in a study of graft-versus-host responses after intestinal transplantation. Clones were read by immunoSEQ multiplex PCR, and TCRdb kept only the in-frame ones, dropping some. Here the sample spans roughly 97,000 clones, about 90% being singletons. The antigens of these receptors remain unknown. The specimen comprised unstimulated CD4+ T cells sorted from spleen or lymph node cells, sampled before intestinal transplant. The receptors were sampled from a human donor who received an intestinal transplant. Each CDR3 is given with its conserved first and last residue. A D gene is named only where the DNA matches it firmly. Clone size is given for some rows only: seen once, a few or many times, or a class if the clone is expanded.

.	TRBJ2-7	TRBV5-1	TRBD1	CASSSGQGANEQYF	TGCGCCAGCAGCAGCGGACAGGGGGCCAACGAGCAGTACTTC
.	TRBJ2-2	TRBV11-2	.	CASRPGHFAGELFF	TGTGCCAGCAGACCGGGACATTTCGCCGGGGAGCTGTTTTTT
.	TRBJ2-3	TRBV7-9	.	CASSRRGFGADTQYF	TGTGCCAGCAGCCGCAGGGGTTTTGGTGCAGATACGCAGTATTTT
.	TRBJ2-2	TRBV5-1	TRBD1	CASKPGTGGYRELFF	TGCGCCAGTAAGCCTGGGACAGGAGGCTACCGGGAGCTGTTTTTT
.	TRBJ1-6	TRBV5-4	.	CASSLADSPLHF	TGTGCCAGCAGCTTGGCGGACTCACCCCTCCACTTT
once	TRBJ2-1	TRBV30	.	CAWSVAGVDEQFF	TGTGCCTGGAGTGTAGCAGGAGTCGATGAGCAGTTCTTC
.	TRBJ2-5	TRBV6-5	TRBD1	CASSFGTGRTQYF	TGTGCCAGCAGTTTCGGGACAGGGAGGACCCAGTACTTC
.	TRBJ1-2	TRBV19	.	CASSSSPRELRDGYTF	TGTGCCAGTAGTAGTAGCCCAAGGGAGTTGCGGGATGGCTACACCTTC
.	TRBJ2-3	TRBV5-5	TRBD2	CASSFGATSGRGTDTQYF	TGTGCCAGCAGCTTTGGGGCGACTAGCGGGAGAGGCACAGATACGCAGTATTTT
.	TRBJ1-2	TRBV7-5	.	CVRSPPPGDRASLYGYTF	TGTGTCAGAAGCCCACCCCCGGGCGACAGGGCCTCCCTCTATGGCTACACCTTC
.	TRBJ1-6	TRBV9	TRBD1	CASRGTGGNSPLHF	TGTGCCAGCAGGGGGACAGGGGGGAATTCACCCCTCCACTTT
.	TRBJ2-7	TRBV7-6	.	CASSLGTGGHYEQYF	TGTGCCAGCAGCTTAGGGACGGGGGGCCACTACGAGCAGTACTTC
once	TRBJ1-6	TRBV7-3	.	CASSARQNSPLHF	TGTGCCAGCAGCGCTCGACAGAATTCACCCCTCCACTTT
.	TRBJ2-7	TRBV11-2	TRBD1	CASSSGDWTGGSYEQYF	TGTGCCAGCAGCTCGGGAGACTGGACAGGGGGCTCCTACGAGCAGTACTTC
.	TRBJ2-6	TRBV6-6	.	CASTPRPGANVLTF	TGTGCCAGCACCCCCCGCCCCGGGGCCAACGTCCTGACTTTC
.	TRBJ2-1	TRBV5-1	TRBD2	CASSLDRTSDNNEQFF	TGCGCCAGCAGCTTGGATAGGACTAGCGACAACAATGAGCAGTTCTTC